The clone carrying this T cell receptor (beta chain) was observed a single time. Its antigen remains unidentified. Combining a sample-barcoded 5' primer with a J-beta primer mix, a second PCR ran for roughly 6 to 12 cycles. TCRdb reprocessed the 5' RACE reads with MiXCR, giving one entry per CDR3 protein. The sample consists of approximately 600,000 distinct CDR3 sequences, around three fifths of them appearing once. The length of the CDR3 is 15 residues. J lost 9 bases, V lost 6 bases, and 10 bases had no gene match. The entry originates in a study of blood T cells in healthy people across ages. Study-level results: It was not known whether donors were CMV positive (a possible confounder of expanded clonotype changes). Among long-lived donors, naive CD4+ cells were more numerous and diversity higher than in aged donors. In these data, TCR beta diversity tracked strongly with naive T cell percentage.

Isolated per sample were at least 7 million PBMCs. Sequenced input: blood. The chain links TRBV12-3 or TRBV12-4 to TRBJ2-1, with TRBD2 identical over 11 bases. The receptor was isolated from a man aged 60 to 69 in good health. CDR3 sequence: CASSQTSGAPTEQFF. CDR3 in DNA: TGTGCCAGCAGCCAGACTAGCGGGGCTCCTACTGAGCAGTTCTTC.